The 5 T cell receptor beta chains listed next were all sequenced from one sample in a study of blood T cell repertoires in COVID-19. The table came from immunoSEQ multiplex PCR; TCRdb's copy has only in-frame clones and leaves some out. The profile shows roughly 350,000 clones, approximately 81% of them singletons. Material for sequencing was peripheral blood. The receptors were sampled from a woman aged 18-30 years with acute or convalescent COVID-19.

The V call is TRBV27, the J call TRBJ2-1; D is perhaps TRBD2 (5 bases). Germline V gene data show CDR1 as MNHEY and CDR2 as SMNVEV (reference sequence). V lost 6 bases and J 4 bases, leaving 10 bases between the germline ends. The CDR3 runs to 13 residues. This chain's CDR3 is CASSLAVYNEQFF. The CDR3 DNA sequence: TGTGCCAGCAGCCTAGCAGTTTACAATGAGCAGTTCTTC.

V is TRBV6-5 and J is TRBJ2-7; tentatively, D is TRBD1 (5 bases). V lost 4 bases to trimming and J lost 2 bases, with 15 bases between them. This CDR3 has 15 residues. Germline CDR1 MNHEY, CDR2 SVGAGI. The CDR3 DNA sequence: TGTGCCAGCAGTTCTCAGGGAAAAGGGACCTACGAGCAGTACTTC. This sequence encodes CASSSQGKGTYEQYF.

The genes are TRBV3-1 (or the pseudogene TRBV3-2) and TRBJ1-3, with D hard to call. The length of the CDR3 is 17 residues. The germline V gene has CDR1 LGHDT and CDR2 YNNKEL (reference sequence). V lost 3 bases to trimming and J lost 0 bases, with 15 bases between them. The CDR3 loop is CASSQIPGSPSGNTIYF. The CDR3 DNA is TGTGCCAGCAGCCAGATTCCGGGATCCCCCTCTGGAAACACCATATATTTT.

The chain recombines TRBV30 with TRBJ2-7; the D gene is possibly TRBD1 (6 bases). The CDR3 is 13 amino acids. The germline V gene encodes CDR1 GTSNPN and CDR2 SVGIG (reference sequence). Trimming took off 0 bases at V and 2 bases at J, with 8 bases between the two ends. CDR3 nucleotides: TGTGCCTGGAGTGTTGGGGGCACCTACGAGCAGTACTTC. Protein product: CAWSVGGTYEQYF.

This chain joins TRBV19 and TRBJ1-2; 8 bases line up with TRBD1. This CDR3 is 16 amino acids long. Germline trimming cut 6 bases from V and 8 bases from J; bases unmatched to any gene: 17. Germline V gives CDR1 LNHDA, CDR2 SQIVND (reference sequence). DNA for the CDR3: TGTGCCAGTAGGTCTACCGGGACAGGAGCCGTGGAGGGCTACACCTTC. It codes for CASRSTGTGAVEGYTF.